This TCR beta chain is from a study of T cells in Graves' hyperthyroidism and ophthalmopathy (dated by TCRdb to about 2019). About the full investigation: Peripheral blood was sampled at the time of initial diagnosis, prior to any treatment. TCR Vbeta CDR3 sequencing of 140 or so peripheral blood samples (roughly 43 ophthalmopathy, approximately 80 hyperthyroidism and roughly 17 progressor patients) is reported in the paper. After sampling, hyperthyroidism patients received methimazole starting at 30 mg daily, and ophthalmopathy patients received high-dose intravenous methylprednisolone. The roughly 91 discovery patients were randomly split 7:3 into training and test sets. TCR V-J signatures able to tell the groups apart were searched for in a discovery cohort of 90 to 100 patients, of whom fewer than 45 had Graves' ophthalmopathy and around 58 had stable Graves' hyperthyroidism. Thyroid tissue and blood T-cell repertoires from several Graves' hyperthyroidism patients were also compared in the study. Whether ophthalmopathy could be predicted prospectively was tested in an independent validation cohort made up of approximately 19 hyperthyroidism patients plus 17 patients who later progressed to ophthalmopathy. The study at large found these results: In cross-validation, a model built on a 13 V-J signature told ophthalmopathy apart from stable hyperthyroidism with approximately 90% sensitivity and about 81% specificity, and in testing the same model reached 80%/75%. No statistical method was used to fix the sample size in advance, and group allocation was not hidden from the investigators. During validation, the model predicted progression to ophthalmopathy a median of around 7 months ahead of onset, with around 71% sensitivity and more than 72% specificity. Most expanded thyroid clonotypes (frequency above 0.001) were also found in blood, which suggests that blood repertoires may mirror thyroid immune responses.

CDR1 and CDR2, per the germline V gene, are SGHRS and YFSETQ. Relative to germline, V is 4 bases shorter and J is 5 bases shorter, with 13 bases between their ends. The CDR3 runs 13 amino acids, cysteine and phenylalanine included. Left in the record is the CDR3 DNA by itself, 39 bases read in frame from the first base. In regard to this clonotype: Its specific antigen is unknown. Within one base of it there is no much larger clone, and no base qualities were kept.

The TCR beta CDR3 regions were amplified from the RNA transcripts. A first-round RT-PCR of the TCR CDR3 used the HTBI primer set with the Qiagen OneStep RT-PCR kit. Libraries were constructed in a second round of multiplex PCR, after which size selection and purification were carried out. The libraries were sequenced on an Illumina HiSeq2000 using paired-end 100 bp reads. In the paper's pipeline: SOAPnuke was used to process the raw data, with reads discarded if the reads contained adapters or uncalled bases, had a mean Phred below 15, or lacked an exact constant-primer or identifier match. COPE v1.2.5 was used to merge the high-quality paired reads, and each unique nucleotide sequence was defined as a clonotype. MiTCR v1.1 was used to align the clonotypes against IMGT TRBV, TRBD and TRBJ reference segments. The analysis included only V-J combinations with a frequency above 0.0001, which together covered around 99% of the repertoires. A TCS score was defined as the ratio of F50 (clonal expansion) to E x V (chaos), with BLOSUM62-based TCRdist applied between CDR3 peptides within each V-J. Welch's t-statistics and random forest reduced roughly 530 V-J features to 10 to 15, which were used in a naive Bayes classifier (R e1071). The public reads were reprocessed in TCRdb via fastp at Q25 and MiXCR, keeping in-frame beta chains. Entries that share a CDR3 protein sequence are merged under the most common genes and DNA. These V and J calls are TCRdb output, not the study's own analysis. Here the sample has 200,000 to 300,000 distinct CDR3 sequences; approximately 23% occur a single time. The ten largest clones capture around 40% of the sample.

Moderately to severely active disease, a Clinical Activity Score of at least 3, a NOSPECS grade of at least 4, and a duration under 3 months were present in ophthalmopathy patients. Patients with uncontrolled infections, other autoimmune diseases, pregnancy or lactation were excluded. Diagnoses relied on clinical symptoms, serum thyroxine and TRAb, thyroid ultrasound and orbital computed tomography. PBMCs were isolated from more than 9 ml of fresh peripheral blood by Ficoll-Paque density gradient centrifugation. Total RNA was extracted with Trizol reagent, and quality was checked on an Agilent 2100 Bioanalyzer.

Sequencing input: blood. The TCR was taken from a woman aged 40 to 50 with Graves' ophthalmopathy. The chain is assembled from TRBV5-1 and TRBJ2-7; the D gene is perhaps TRBD2, on 6 matching bases. DNA sequence: TGCGCCAGCAGCGTCGGGGGTCGAAACGAGCAGTACTTC. It specifies CASSVGGRNEQYF.